Sequencing of this T cell receptor (beta chain) was carried out in a study of STAT5B mutations in CD4+ large granular lymphocyte leukemia. General study findings and limits: Patient CD4-sorted repertoires stayed more clonal than healthy ones after leukemic-clone removal. Compared with healthy controls (2/35), patient top clones favored TRBV06 (8/27).

The assay was run at survey level. In the original processing: Productive clonotypes were detectable down to 2.59 x 10-5 frequency. Libraries were prepared by immunoSEQ multiplex PCR; TCRdb keeps only in-frame clonotypes and omits some of them. V and J calls plus clone size are reproduced from that table; the DNA served to infer D and trimming. The sample holds some 40,000 clones, roughly 80% seen once. This CDR3 is built from 15 residues. Looked up from germline, CDR1 is MDHEN and CDR2 is SYDVKM. Deletions cut 2 bases from V and 8 bases from J, with 18 bases between. Comments on this clone: Its antigen is undetermined.

V is TRBV28 and J is TRBJ1-2; D not certain. This sequence was found in a human donor in good health. Sequenced: CD4+ T cells from blood buffy coats. CDR3 DNA sequence: TGTGCCAGCAGTTTAATAACCCAGACTCCTTCGGGCTACACCTTC. Its translation is CASSLITQTPSGYTF.